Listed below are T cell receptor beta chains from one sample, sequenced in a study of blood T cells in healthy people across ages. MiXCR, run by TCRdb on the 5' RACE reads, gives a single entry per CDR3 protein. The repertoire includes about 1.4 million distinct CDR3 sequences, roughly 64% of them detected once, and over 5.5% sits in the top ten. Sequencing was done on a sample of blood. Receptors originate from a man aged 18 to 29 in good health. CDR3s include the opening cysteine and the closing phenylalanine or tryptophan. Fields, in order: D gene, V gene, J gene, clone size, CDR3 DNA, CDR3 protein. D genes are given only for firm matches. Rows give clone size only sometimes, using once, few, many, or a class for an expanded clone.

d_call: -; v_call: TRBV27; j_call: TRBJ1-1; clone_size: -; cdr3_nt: TGTGCCAGCAGTCTCCGGACGGACATGAACACTGAAGCTTTCTTT; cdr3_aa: CASSLRTDMNTEAFF
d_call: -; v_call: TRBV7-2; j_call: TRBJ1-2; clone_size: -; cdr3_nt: TGTGCCAGCAGCTCGACGGAAACTGGCTACACCTTC; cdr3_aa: CASSSTETGYTF
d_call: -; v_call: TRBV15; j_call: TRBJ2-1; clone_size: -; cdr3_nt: TGTGCCACCAGCAGGGGATTTGGGTACGAGCAGTTCTTC; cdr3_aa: CATSRGFGYEQFF
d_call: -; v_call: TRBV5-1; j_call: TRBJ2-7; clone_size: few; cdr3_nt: TGCGCCAGCAGCTCCCGGGACACCTACGAGCAGTACTTC; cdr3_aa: CASSSRDTYEQYF
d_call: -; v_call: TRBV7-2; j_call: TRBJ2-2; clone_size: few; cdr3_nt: TGTGCCAGCAGACGAATGGTGGCGGACACCGGGGAGCTGTTTTTT; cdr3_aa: CASRRMVADTGELFF
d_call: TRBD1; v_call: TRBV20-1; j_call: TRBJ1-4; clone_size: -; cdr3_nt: TGCAGTGCTAACCCCGGGACAGGGCTTGGTAATGAAAAACTGTTTTTT; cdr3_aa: CSANPGTGLGNEKLFF
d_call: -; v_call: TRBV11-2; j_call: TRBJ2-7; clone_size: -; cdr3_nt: TGTGCCAGCAGCCCGCCGGGACGGACTTTCTACGAGCAGTACTTC; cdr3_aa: CASSPPGRTFYEQYF
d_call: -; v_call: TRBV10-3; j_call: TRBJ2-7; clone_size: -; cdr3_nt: TGTGCCATCAGTCCGACCTCGGGACAATCCTACGAGCAGTACTTC; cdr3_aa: CAISPTSGQSYEQYF
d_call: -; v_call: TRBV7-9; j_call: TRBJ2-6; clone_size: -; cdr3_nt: TGTGCCAGCAGCCCGCCGGGACCCCTCAGCCTGGGGGCCAACGTCCTGACTTTC; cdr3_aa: CASSPPGPLSLGANVLTF
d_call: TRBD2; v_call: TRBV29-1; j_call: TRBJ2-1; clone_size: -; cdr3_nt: TGCAGCGTTACACAACCAGCTTTGTTAGCGGGAATGCCGAGCTCCTACAATGAGCAGTTCTTC; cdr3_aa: CSVTQPALLAGMPSSYNEQFF
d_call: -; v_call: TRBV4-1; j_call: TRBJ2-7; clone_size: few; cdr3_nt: TGCGCCAGCAGCCAAGAGGACCAAGCCTACGAGCAGTACTTC; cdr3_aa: CASSQEDQAYEQYF
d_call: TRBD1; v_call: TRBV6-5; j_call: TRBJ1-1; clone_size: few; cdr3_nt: TGTGCCAGCAGACGACAGGGTTTCATGAACACTGAAGCTTTCTTT; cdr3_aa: CASRRQGFMNTEAFF
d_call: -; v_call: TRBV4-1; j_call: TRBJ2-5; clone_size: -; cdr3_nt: TGCGCCAGCAGCCAAGATCGGCCGGGCTTCCAAGAGACCCAGTACTTC; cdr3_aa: CASSQDRPGFQETQYF
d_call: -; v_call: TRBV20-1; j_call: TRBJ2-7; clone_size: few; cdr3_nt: TGCAGTCCGCCTTTGGCCTTCACTTACGAGCAGTACTTC; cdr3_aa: CSPPLAFTYEQYF
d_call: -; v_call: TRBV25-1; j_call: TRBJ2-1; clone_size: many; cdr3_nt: TGTGCCAGCAGTGAAGAGAGAACCTACAATGAGCAGTTCTTC; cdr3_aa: CASSEERTYNEQFF
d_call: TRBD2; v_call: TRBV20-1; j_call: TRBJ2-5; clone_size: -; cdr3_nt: TGCAGTGCTAGAGCCGGGACTAGGAAACCCCGGCAGTACTTC; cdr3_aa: CSARAGTRKPRQYF
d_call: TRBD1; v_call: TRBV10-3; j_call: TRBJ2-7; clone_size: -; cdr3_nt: TGTGCCATCAGTGAGAACAGGGGTCACGAGCAGTACTTC; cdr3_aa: CAISENRGHEQYF